These T cell receptor beta chains were read from a single sample in a study of blood T cell repertoires in COVID-19. The table came from immunoSEQ multiplex PCR; TCRdb's copy has only in-frame clones and leaves some out. The sample contains approximately 480,000 clones, about 88% of which appear only once. The sample was peripheral blood. Source of these receptors: a man between 18 and 35 years old with COVID-19, enrolled during active disease. CDR3s include the opening cysteine and the closing phenylalanine or tryptophan. The order of the fields is V gene, D gene, clone size, J gene, CDR3 DNA, CDR3 protein. D genes are given only for firm matches. The listing skips clone size in some rows; elsewhere it reads once, few, many or a size class.

V: TRBV29-1
D: TRBD1
size: -
J: TRBJ1-1
DNA: TGCAGCGTTGAAGTCCAGGGGGCAGAGACTGAAGCTTTCTTT
CDR3: CSVEVQGAETEAFF

V: TRBV13
D: -
size: -
J: TRBJ2-1
DNA: TGTGCCAGCAGCTCCGGACTCGACAATGAGCAGTTCTTC
CDR3: CASSSGLDNEQFF

V: TRBV2
D: -
size: once
J: TRBJ2-6
DNA: TGTGCCAGCACCCGGAGCTCTGGGGCCAACGTCCTGACTTTC
CDR3: CASTRSSGANVLTF

V: TRBV5-1
D: -
size: -
J: TRBJ2-3
DNA: TGCGCCAGCAGCGCCGTCGAACCTAGGACAGATACGCAGTATTTT
CDR3: CASSAVEPRTDTQYF

V: TRBV5-4
D: TRBD1
size: -
J: TRBJ2-1
DNA: TGTGCCAGCAGCTTGGTGGGGGACAGGGAGGATGAGCAGTTCTTC
CDR3: CASSLVGDREDEQFF

V: TRBV5-1
D: -
size: -
J: TRBJ1-4
DNA: TGCGCCAGCAGCTTGGGTCAGGGGAAGGAAAAACTGTTTTTT
CDR3: CASSLGQGKEKLFF

V: TRBV5-1
D: TRBD2
size: -
J: TRBJ2-1
DNA: TGCGCCAGCAGCTTGGGGGCTAGCGGGGTAAATGAGCAGTTCTTC
CDR3: CASSLGASGVNEQFF

V: TRBV12-3/TRBV12-4
D: -
size: once
J: TRBJ2-5
DNA: TGTGCCAGCAACAGAGACAGACTAGGGACCCAGTACTTC
CDR3: CASNRDRLGTQYF

V: TRBV6-5
D: TRBD1
size: -
J: TRBJ1-2
DNA: TGTGCCAGCAGTTACGATACTTCAGGGGGACACTATGGCTACACCTTC
CDR3: CASSYDTSGGHYGYTF

V: TRBV3-1/TRBV3-2
D: -
size: -
J: TRBJ2-3
DNA: TGTGCCAGCAGCCAAGAGAGTCAAAGTACGCAGTATTTT
CDR3: CASSQESQSTQYF

V: TRBV19
D: -
size: -
J: TRBJ1-1
DNA: TGTGCCAGTCAGGTGTCTTGGGACACTGAAGCTTTCTTT
CDR3: CASQVSWDTEAFF

V: TRBV27
D: TRBD2
size: -
J: TRBJ2-3
DNA: TGTGCCAGCAGTGGGTTAGCGGGCGTGCAGTATTTT
CDR3: CASSGLAGVQYF

V: TRBV2
D: -
size: -
J: TRBJ1-5
DNA: TGTGCCAGCAGTGAGGTCAGACAGGTGAAGTACGGACAGCCCCAGCATTTT
CDR3: CASSEVRQVKYGQPQHF

V: TRBV18
D: TRBD2
size: few
J: TRBJ2-1
DNA: TGTGCCAGCTCACCCCTCAGCGGGGGGGCCAATGAGCAGTTCTTC
CDR3: CASSPLSGGANEQFF

V: TRBV5-6
D: TRBD1
size: -
J: TRBJ1-2
DNA: TGTGCCAGCAGCTTGGGGGGACAGGTCCGATGGTATGGCTACACCTTC
CDR3: CASSLGGQVRWYGYTF

V: TRBV18
D: -
size: -
J: TRBJ1-1
DNA: TGTGCCAGCTCATACGGGACAAATTCCGACACTGAAGCTTTCTTT
CDR3: CASSYGTNSDTEAFF

V: TRBV28
D: TRBD1
size: -
J: TRBJ2-2
DNA: TGTGCCAGCAGACCGGGACAGGTCCGCACCGGGGAGCTGTTTTTT
CDR3: CASRPGQVRTGELFF

V: TRBV3-1/TRBV3-2
D: -
size: once
J: TRBJ2-2
DNA: TGTGCCAGCAGCCAAGAAACGGCCGGGGAGCTGTTTTTT
CDR3: CASSQETAGELFF

V: TRBV11-3
D: TRBD2
size: -
J: TRBJ2-1
DNA: TGTGCCAGCAGCTTCGGACTAGCTATCTATGAGCAGTTCTTC
CDR3: CASSFGLAIYEQFF

V: TRBV18
D: -
size: -
J: TRBJ2-3
DNA: TGTGCCAGCTCACCACCAGGTATCTCCCCCTCGGCCAGGAGCACAGATACGCAGTATTTT
CDR3: CASSPPGISPSARSTDTQYF